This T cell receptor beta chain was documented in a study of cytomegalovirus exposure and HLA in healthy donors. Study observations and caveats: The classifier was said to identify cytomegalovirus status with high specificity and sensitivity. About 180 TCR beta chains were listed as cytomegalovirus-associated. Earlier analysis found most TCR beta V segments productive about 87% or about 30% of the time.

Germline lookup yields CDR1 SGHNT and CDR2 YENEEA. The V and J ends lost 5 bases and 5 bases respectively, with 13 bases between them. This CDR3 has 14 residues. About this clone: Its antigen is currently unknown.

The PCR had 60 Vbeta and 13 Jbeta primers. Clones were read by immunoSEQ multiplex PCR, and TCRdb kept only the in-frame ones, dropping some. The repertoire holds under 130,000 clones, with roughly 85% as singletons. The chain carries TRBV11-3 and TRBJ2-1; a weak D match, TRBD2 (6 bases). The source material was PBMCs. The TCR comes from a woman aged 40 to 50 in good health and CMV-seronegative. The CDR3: CASSRRLGDNEQFF. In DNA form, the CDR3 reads TGTGCCAGCAGCCGACGACTAGGGGACAATGAGCAGTTCTTC. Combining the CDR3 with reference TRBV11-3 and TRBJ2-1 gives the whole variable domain EAGVVQSPRYKIIEKKQPVAFWCNPISGHNTLYWYLQNLGQGPELLIRYENEEAVDDSQLPKDRFSAERLKGVDSTLKIQPAELGDSAVYLCASSRRLGDNEQFFGPGTRLTVL.